The 19 T cell receptor beta chains below come from one sample, sequenced in a study of monozygotic twins with inflammatory bowel disease. TCRdb reanalyzed the 5' RACE reads, giving one entry per CDR3 protein sequence and no DNA. The specimen's table records under 350,000 distinct CDR3 sequences. Sequencing was carried out using blood. These receptor sequences come from a human donor with ulcerative colitis or Crohn's disease, or a healthy co-twin of an affected twin (not recorded which).

The chain employs TRBV5-6 and TRBJ2-2. This CDR3 region has 15 residues. CDR1 and CDR2 from the germline V gene are SGHDT and YYEEEE. The CDR3 here is CASTLGRKPTGELFF.

This chain uses TRBV23-1 with TRBJ2-3; TCRdb indicates TRBD1, and absent DNA this call remains unverified. TRBV23-1 is reported as an ORF; its role is uncertain. The CDR3 has 18 amino acids. CDR3 sequence: CASSQVYLLGNCTDTQYF.

This sequence joins TRBV6-2 or TRBV6-3 and TRBJ2-2; TCRdb's D call of TRBD1 is untestable without DNA. Per the germline V gene, CDR1 is MNHEY and CDR2 is SVGEGT. The CDR3 covers 15 residues. CDR3 protein: CASTRRGRDTGELFF.

V gene TRBV10-1 combines with J gene TRBJ2-2; TCRdb reports TRBD1, a call that lacks DNA to check it against. Germline V gene sequence: CDR1 WNHNN, CDR2 SYGVQD (reference sequence). CDR3 size: 15 residues. The CDR3 region is CASSEGSGDTGELFF.

The genes are TRBV5-5 and TRBJ2-5; lacking DNA, the TRBD1 call made by TCRdb goes unchecked. CDR3 length: 17 residues. Per germline, CDR1 SGHKS and CDR2 YYEKEE (reference sequence). The CDR3 region is CASSLGVVGTGVETQYF.

V is TRBV4-3 and J is TRBJ2-3; TCRdb indicates TRBD1, and absent DNA this call remains unverified. The CDR3 has 17 residues. Per germline, CDR1 LGHNA and CDR2 YSLEER. The CDR3 reads CASSQGPPDRGTDTQYF.

This rearrangement joins TRBV20-1 to TRBJ2-1; TCRdb names TRBD2, which stays unverified in the absence of DNA. Germline-derived CDR1 and CDR2 are DFQATT and SNEGSKA (reference sequence). The CDR3 is 13 residues long. The CDR3 loop is CSARLSGRPSQFF.

V gene TRBV5-4 combines with J gene TRBJ1-6; the D call of TRBD1 rests on TCRdb alone, since no DNA is present to check it. From germline, CDR1 is SGHNT and CDR2 YYREEE (reference sequence). The CDR3 has 14 residues. The CDR3 sequence is CASSRRDRTSPLHF.

The CDR3: CASSLGPNNEQFF. V and J are TRBV7-3 and TRBJ2-1; TCRdb's assignment of TRBD1 cannot be checked, as there is no DNA. The length of the CDR3 is 13 residues. Germline-derived CDR1 and CDR2 are SGHTA and FQGTGA.

The chain recombines TRBV27 with TRBJ2-3; the D call of TRBD1 rests on TCRdb alone, since no DNA is present to check it. In germline, CDR1 is MNHEY, CDR2 SMNVEV (reference sequence). This CDR3 comprises 15 residues. CDR3 protein: CASSEKRGGTDTQYF.

The V and J genes are TRBV6-1 and TRBJ1-1; the D gene TCRdb calls, TRBD1, cannot be checked with no DNA. The CDR3 is 15 amino acids. Germline V lookup: CDR1 MNHNS, CDR2 SASEGT. CDR3 amino acids: CASSERRTVNTEAFF.

The gene calls are TRBV7-8 and TRBJ2-1; TCRdb designates TRBD1, a call that cannot be tested without DNA. The CDR3 runs 17 residues. Germline V gene sequence: CDR1 SGHVS, CDR2 FQNEAQ. This CDR3 reads CASSLPPGGYSYNEQFF.

This chain links TRBV28 with TRBJ2-5; TCRdb picks TRBD2, but there is no DNA to check that call. The CDR3 covers 15 residues. Germline lookup yields CDR1 MDHEN and CDR2 SYDVKM. The CDR3 spells CASSLHYLAGETQYF.

The V call is TRBV9, the J call TRBJ2-3. This CDR3 spans 12 amino acids. Germline V gene data show CDR1 as SGDLS and CDR2 as YYNGEE. This CDR3 is CASSPHEDTQHF.

The chain has TRBV12-3 or TRBV12-4 and TRBJ2-5; TCRdb's assignment of TRBD1 cannot be checked, as there is no DNA. The CDR3 runs 14 residues. The CDR3 sequence is CASSPSGRVETQYF.

The gene calls are TRBV7-2 and TRBJ1-6; the D call from TCRdb, TRBD1, cannot be confirmed without DNA. The CDR3 length is 15 residues. CDR1 and CDR2 (germline): SGHTA, FQGNSA. CDR3 sequence reads: CASSRDDRYNSPLHF.

The chain is built from TRBV5-1 and TRBJ1-4; no DNA is available, so the TRBD1 call from TCRdb remains unchecked. The CDR3 has 15 amino acids. Germline lookup yields CDR1 SGHRS and CDR2 YFSETQ. The CDR3 reads CASSLGRGPNEKLFF.

This chain uses TRBV6-2 or TRBV6-3 with TRBJ2-3; without DNA, the TCRdb call of TRBD2 cannot be checked. CDR1 is MNHEY and CDR2 is SVGEGT in the germline V gene. There are 15 residues in the CDR3. The CDR3 region is CASTMSSGSTDTQYF.

V gene TRBV18 combines with J gene TRBJ2-7; TCRdb selects TRBD2, and the lack of DNA leaves this call unchecked. CDR1 is KGHSH and CDR2 is LQKENI in the germline V gene. The CDR3 runs 16 residues. CDR3 region: CASSPRGPTTGDEQYF.